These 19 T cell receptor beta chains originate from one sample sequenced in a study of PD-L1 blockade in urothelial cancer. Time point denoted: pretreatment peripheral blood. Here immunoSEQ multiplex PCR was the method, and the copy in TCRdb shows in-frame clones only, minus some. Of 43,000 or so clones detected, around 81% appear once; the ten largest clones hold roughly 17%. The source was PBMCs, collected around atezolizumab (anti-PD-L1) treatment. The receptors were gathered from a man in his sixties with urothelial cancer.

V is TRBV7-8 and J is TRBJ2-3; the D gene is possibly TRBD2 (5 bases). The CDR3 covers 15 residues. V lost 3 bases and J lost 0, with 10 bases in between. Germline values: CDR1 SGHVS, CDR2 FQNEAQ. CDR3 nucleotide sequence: TGTGCCAGCAGCTTGTATTCGGGGAGCACAGATACGCAGTATTTT. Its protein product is CASSLYSGSTDTQYF.

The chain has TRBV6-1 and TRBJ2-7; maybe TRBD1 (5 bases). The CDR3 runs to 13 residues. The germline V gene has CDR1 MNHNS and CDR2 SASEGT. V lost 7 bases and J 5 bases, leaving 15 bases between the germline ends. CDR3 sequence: CASNYYRSDEQYF. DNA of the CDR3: TGTGCCAGCAACTACTACAGGTCTGACGAGCAGTACTTC.

CDR3 sequence: CASSYVDRTGEQYF. The CDR3 DNA is TGTGCCAGCAGTTACGTTGACAGGACGGGCGAGCAGTACTTC. The chain employs TRBV6-5 and TRBJ2-7, with D possibly matching TRBD1 (6 bases). Trimming pared 2 bases from V and 6 bases from J, leaving 14 bases between. Germline CDR1 reads MNHEY; CDR2 reads SVGAGI. The CDR3 is 14 residues long.

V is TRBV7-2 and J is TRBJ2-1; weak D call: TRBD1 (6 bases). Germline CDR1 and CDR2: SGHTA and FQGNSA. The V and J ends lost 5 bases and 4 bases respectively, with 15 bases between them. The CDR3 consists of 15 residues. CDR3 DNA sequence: TGTGCCAGCAGCCCGACCTGGGGGCCTTACAATGAGCAGTTCTTC. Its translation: CASSPTWGPYNEQFF. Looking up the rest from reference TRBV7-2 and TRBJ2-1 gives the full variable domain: GAGVSQSPSNKVTEKGKDVELRCDPISGHTALYWYRQSLGQGLEFLIYFQGNSAPDKSGLPSDRFSAERTGGSVSTLTIQRTQQEDSAVYLCASSPTWGPYNEQFFGPGTRLTVL.

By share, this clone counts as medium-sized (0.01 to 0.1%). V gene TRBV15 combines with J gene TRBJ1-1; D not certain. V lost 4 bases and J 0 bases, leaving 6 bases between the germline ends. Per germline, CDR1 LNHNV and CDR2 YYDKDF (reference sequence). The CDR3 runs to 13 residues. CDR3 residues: CATSKLMNTEAFF. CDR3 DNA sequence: TGTGCCACCAGCAAACTCATGAACACTGAAGCTTTCTTT.

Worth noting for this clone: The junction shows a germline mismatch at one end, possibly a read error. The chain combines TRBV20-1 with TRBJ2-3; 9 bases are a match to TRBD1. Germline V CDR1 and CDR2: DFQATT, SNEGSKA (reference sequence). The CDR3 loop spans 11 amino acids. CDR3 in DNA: TGCAGTGCAACGACAGGGGGGATCCCAGGTTTT. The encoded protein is CSATTGGIPGF.

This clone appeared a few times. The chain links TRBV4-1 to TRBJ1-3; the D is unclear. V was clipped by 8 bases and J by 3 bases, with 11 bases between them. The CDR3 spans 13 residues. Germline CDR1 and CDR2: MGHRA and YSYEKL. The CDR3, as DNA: TGCGCCAGCCGGTCTAACTATGGAAACACCATATATTTT. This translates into CASRSNYGNTIYF.

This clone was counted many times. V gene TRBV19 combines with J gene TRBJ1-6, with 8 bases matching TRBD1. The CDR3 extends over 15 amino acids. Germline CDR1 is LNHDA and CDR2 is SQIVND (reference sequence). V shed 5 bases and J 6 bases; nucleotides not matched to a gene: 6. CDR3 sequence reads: CASSPLDRGNSPLHF. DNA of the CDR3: TGTGCCAGTAGTCCTCTCGACAGGGGTAATTCACCCCTCCACTTT.

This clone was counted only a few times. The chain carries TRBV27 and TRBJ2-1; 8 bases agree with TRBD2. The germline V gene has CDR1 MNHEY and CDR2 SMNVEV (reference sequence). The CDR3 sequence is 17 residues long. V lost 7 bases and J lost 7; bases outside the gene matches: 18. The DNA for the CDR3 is TGTGCCAGCAACAGGCGGGAAGCGCCGGGAGGGGTTAATGAGCAGTTCTTC. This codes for CASNRREAPGGVNEQFF.

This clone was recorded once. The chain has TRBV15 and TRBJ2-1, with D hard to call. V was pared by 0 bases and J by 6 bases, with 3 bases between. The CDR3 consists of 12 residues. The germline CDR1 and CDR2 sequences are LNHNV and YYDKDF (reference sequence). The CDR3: CATSREANEQFF. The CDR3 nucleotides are TGTGCCACCAGCAGAGAAGCCAATGAGCAGTTCTTC.

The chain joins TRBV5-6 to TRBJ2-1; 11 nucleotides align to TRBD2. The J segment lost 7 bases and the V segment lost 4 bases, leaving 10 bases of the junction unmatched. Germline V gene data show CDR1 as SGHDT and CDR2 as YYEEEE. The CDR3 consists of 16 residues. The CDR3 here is CASSGITGTSGNEQFF. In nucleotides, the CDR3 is TGTGCCAGCAGCGGAATAACCGGGACTAGCGGTAATGAGCAGTTCTTC. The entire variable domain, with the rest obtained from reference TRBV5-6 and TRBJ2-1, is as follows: DAGVTQSPTHLIKTRGQQVTLRCSPKSGHDTVSWYQQALGQGPQFIFQYYEEEERQRGNFPDRFSGHQFPNYSSELNVNALLLGDSALYLCASSGITGTSGNEQFFGPGTRLTVL.

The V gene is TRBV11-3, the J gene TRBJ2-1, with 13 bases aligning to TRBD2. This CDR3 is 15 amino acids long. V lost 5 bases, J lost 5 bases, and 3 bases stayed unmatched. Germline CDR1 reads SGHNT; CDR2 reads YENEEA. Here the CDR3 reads CASSAGLAGNNEQFF. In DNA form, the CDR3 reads TGTGCCAGCAGCGCGGGACTAGCGGGAAACAATGAGCAGTTCTTC.

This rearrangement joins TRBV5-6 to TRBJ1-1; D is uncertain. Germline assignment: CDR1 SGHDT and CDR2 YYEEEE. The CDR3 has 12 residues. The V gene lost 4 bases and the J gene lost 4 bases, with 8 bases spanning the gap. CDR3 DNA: TGTGCCAGCAGCCAGGCTCGCACTGAAGCTTTCTTT. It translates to CASSQARTEAFF. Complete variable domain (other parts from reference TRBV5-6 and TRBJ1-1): DAGVTQSPTHLIKTRGQQVTLRCSPKSGHDTVSWYQQALGQGPQFIFQYYEEEERQRGNFPDRFSGHQFPNYSSELNVNALLLGDSALYLCASSQARTEAFFGQGTRLTVV.

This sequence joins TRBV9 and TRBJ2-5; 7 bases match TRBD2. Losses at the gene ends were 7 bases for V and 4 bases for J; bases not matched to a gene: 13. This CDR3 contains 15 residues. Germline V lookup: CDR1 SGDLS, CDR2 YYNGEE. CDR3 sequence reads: CASRRGGSLGETQYF. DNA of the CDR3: TGTGCCAGCCGGCGGGGAGGGAGCTTGGGAGAGACCCAGTACTTC. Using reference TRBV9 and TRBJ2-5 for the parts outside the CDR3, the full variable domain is DSGVTQTPKHLITATGQRVTLRCSPRSGDLSVYWYQQSLDQGLQFLIQYYNGEERAKGNILERFSAQQFPDLHSELNLSSLELGDSALYFCASRRGGSLGETQYFGPGTRLLVL.

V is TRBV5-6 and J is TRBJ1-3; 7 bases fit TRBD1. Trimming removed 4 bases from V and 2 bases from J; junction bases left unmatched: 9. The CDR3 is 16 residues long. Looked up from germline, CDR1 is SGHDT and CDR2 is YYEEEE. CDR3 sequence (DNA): TGTGCCAGCAGCAACAGGGGATCACTGGCTGGAAACACCATATATTTT. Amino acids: CASSNRGSLAGNTIYF. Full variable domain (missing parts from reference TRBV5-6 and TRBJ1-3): DAGVTQSPTHLIKTRGQQVTLRCSPKSGHDTVSWYQQALGQGPQFIFQYYEEEERQRGNFPDRFSGHQFPNYSSELNVNALLLGDSALYLCASSNRGSLAGNTIYFGEGSWLTVV.

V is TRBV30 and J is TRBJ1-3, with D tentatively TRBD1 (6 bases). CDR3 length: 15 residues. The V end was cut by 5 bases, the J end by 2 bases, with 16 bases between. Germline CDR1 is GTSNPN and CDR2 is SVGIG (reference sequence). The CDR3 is CAWPRYRVAGNTIYF. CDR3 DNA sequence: TGTGCCTGGCCACGGTACAGGGTGGCTGGAAACACCATATATTTT.

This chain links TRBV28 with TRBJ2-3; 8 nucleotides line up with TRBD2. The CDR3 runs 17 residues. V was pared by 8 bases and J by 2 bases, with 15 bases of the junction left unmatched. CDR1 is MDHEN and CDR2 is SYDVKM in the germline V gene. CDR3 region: CASVLGGRRLLTDTQYF. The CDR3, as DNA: TGTGCCAGCGTCCTGGGCGGGAGGCGCCTACTCACAGATACGCAGTATTTT.

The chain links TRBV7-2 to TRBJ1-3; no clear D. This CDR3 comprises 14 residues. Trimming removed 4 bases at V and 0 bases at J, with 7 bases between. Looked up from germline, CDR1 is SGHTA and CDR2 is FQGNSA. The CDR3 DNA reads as TGTGCCAGCAGCTCATACAGCTCTGGAAACACCATATATTTT. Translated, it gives CASSSYSSGNTIYF.

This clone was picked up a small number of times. The chain's CDR3 is CASSKDNRVHSPLHF. DNA of the CDR3: TGTGCCAGCAGCAAAGATAACAGGGTACATTCACCCCTCCACTTT. This chain links TRBV21-1 with TRBJ1-6; TRBD1, as called in the table, went unchecked against the DNA. TRBV21-1 is a recognized pseudogene. The CDR3 is made up of 15 amino acids.